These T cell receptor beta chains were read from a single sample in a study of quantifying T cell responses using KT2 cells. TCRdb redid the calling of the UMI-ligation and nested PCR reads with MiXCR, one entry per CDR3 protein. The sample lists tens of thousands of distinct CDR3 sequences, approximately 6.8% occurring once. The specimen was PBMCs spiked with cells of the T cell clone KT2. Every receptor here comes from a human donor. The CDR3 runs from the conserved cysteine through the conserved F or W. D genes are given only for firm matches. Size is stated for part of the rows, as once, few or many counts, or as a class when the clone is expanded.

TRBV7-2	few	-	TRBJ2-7	TGTGCCAGCAGCCCGGTACGGGGCACCTACGAGCAGTACTTC	CASSPVRGTYEQYF
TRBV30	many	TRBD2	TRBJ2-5	TGTGCCTGGAGTGGGGCTAGCGGGGCTAAAGAGACCCAGTACTTC	CAWSGASGAKETQYF
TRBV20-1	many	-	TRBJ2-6	TGCAGTGCTAGAGGAGATTCTGGGGCCAACGTCCTGACTTTC	CSARGDSGANVLTF
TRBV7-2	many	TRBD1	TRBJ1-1	TGTGCCAGCAGCCCAACCGGGACAGGTAAAACTGAAGCTTTCTTT	CASSPTGTGKTEAFF
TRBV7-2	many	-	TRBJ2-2	TGTGCCAGCAATTTTGTCGTCGGGGAGCTGTTTTTT	CASNFVVGELFF
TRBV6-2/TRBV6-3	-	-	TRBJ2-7	TGTGCCAGCAGTGACCCCGGGGGAGACGCCTACGAGCAGTACTTC	CASSDPGGDAYEQYF
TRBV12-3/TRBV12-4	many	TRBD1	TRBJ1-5	TGTGCCAGCAGTCCCCTCCACCCGGGACAGCTTTATAGCAATCAGCCCCAGCATTTT	CASSPLHPGQLYSNQPQHF
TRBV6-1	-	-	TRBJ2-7	TGTGCCAGCAGTGATCCAACAGGGAGTTTTGACGAGCAGTACTTC	CASSDPTGSFDEQYF
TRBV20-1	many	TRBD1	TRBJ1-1	TGCAGTGCTAGATCCCCGGGGGGACAGGGTAGGACTGAAGCTTTCTTT	CSARSPGGQGRTEAFF
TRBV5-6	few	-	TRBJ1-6	TGTGCCAGCAGCTTGTATCCCTGGACCGCTAACTCCCGGTATAATTCACCCCTCCACTTT	CASSLYPWTANSRYNSPLHF